This T cell receptor beta chain was identified in a study of blood T cells in healthy people across ages. CDR1 is DFQATT, CDR2 SNEGSKA, per germline (reference sequence). V gave up 5 bases and J gave up 6 bases; unmatched junction bases: 5. CDR3 length: 13 residues. Total RNA was extracted at no less than 6 micrograms per sample. The use of a sample-barcoded 5' primer and a J-beta primer mix characterized a second PCR of roughly 6 to 12 cycles. TCRdb called the 5' RACE reads again in MiXCR, with one record for every CDR3 protein. The table lists about 1.8 million distinct CDR3 sequences, around 48% of them singletons.

Sequencing was performed on blood. The receptor was derived from a woman between 40 and 55 years old in good health. The chain is built from TRBV20-1 and TRBJ1-5; 9 bases line up with TRBD1. CDR3 amino acids: CSADDRGVQPQHF. The DNA for the CDR3 is TGCAGTGCTGATGACAGGGGGGTTCAGCCCCAGCATTTT.